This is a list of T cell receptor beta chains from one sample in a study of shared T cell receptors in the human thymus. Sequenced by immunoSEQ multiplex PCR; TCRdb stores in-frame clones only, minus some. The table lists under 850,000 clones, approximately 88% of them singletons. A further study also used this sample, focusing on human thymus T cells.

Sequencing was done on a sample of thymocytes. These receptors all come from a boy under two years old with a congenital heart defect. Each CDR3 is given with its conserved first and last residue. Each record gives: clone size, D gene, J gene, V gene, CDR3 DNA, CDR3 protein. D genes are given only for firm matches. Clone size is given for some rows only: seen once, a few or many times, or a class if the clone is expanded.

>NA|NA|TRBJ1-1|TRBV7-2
TGTGCCAGCAGCTTAGAGGTCTTGGGCAGCAAGATGAACACTGAAGCTTTCTTT
CASSLEVLGSKMNTEAFF
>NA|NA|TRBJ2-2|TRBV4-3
TGCGCCAGCAGCCAAAAGACTAGGGGGAACACCGGGGAGCTGTTTTTT
CASSQKTRGNTGELFF
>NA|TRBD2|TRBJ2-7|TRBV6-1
TGTGCCAGCAGTGAAACTAGCGGGACCCTTAGCTCCTACGAGCAGTACTTC
CASSETSGTLSSYEQYF
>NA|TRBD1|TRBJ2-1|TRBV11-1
TGTGCCAGCAGCCCCTGGGTCAGGGGGCCTGGGCTAGGGAACAGTGAGCAGTTCTTC
CASSPWVRGPGLGNSEQFF
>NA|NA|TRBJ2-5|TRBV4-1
TGCGCCAGCAGCCAAGATGTCCAGCGGGACCAAGAGACCCAGTACTTC
CASSQDVQRDQETQYF
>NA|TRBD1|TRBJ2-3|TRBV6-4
TGTGCCACTGGACAGGGGAACACAGATACGCAGTATTTT
CATGQGNTDTQYF
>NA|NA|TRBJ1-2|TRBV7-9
TGTGCCAGCTCCGGCGGGAATCACTATGGCTACACCTTC
CASSGGNHYGYTF
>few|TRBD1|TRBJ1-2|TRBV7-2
TGTGCCAGCAGCTTAGGTGACAGGGGCCCTCCTAACTATGGCTACACCTTC
CASSLGDRGPPNYGYTF
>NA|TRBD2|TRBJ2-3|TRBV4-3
TGCGCCAGCAGCCAACGCCCCGGACTAGCGGGAGGTAGGGTGTATGGGGATACGCAGTATTTT
CASSQRPGLAGGRVYGDTQYF
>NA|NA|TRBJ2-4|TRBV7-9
TGTGCCAGCAGCACTCGGACAGCCGGGTCGGGCGACATTCAGTACTTC
CASSTRTAGSGDIQYF
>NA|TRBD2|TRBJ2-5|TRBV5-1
TGCGCCAGCAGCTTGGGCGGGAGGGGAGAGACCCAGTACTTC
CASSLGGRGETQYF
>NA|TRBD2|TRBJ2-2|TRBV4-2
TGTGCCAGCAGCCCGACTAGCGGGACGGCCGCCGGGGAGCTGTTTTTT
CASSPTSGTAAGELFF
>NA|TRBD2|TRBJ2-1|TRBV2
TGTGCCAGCAGTGAAAGGCTAGCGGGACCCGAGCTTTACAATGAGCAGTTCTTC
CASSERLAGPELYNEQFF
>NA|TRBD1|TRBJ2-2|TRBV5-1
TGCGCCAGCAGCTCCCCCGGGACAGGGGGCGCGGACACCGGGGAGCTGTTTTTT
CASSSPGTGGADTGELFF
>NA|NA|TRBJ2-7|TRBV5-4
TGTGCCAGCAGCCCGGGGAGCGCGGGGCTCGAGCAGTACTTC
CASSPGSAGLEQYF
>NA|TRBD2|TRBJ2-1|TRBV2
TGTGCCAGCAGTGAAGGGCGCAGGGCGGCTAGCGGGACCGAAGGGGGAGGGGGTGAGCAGTTCTTC
CASSEGRRAASGTEGGGGEQFF
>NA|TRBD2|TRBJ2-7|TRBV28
TGTGCCAGCAGCTACCCCGGGGGGACTAGCGGGAGTTACGAGCAGTACTTC
CASSYPGGTSGSYEQYF